This T cell receptor (beta chain) was identified during a study of control samples from healthy donors and cancer patients. Germline loops: CDR1 SGDLS, CDR2 YYNGEE. Deletions cut 0 bases from V and 2 bases from J, with 6 bases between. The CDR3 length is 14 residues. The table lists this clone with a count of one. Only in-frame clones appear in the TCRdb table, and some are missing; sequencing was by immunoSEQ multiplex PCR. The table includes 40,000 to 45,000 clones, just over 70% detected once. The sequence was collected from a male donor with melanoma. The chain links TRBV9 to TRBJ1-5, with D maybe TRBD1 (5 bases). Material for sequencing was formalin-fixed, paraffin-embedded tissue. CDR3 sequence (DNA): TGTGCCAGCAGCGTAGAAGGGGGCAATCAGCCCCAGCATTTT. It translates to CASSVEGGNQPQHF.